The sequence of this T cell receptor (beta chain) was determined in a study of STAT5B mutations in CD4+ large granular lymphocyte leukemia. TCRdb keeps only in-frame clones here, not all; method: immunoSEQ multiplex PCR. This table holds 20,000 or so clones, approximately 84% found once. The sequence was collected from a human donor in good health. Sample: CD4+ T cells from blood buffy coats.

The DNA for the CDR3 is TGTGCCAGCAATAGGGGCACGGGAGGGCTTGAGCAGTACTTC. Translating gives CASNRGTGGLEQYF. This sequence joins TRBV6-1 and TRBJ2-7; 8 nucleotides align to TRBD2. V dropped 7 bases and J dropped 7; count of bases not matched to a gene: 12. The CDR3 has 14 amino acids. Germline V CDR1 and CDR2: MNHNS, SASEGT.